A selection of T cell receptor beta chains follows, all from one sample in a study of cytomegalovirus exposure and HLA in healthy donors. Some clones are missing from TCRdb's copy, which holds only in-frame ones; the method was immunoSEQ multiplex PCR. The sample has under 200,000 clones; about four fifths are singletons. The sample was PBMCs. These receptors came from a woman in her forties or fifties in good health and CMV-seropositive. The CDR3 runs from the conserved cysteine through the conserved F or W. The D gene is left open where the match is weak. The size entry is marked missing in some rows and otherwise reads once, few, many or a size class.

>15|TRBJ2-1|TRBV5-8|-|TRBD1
CASSKDRGTYNEQFF
TGTGCCAGCAGCAAGGACAGGGGCACCTACAATGAGCAGTTCTTC
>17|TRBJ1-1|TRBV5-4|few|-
CASSLKLGQGMNTEAFF
TGTGCCAGCAGCTTAAAATTGGGTCAGGGTATGAACACTGAAGCTTTCTTT
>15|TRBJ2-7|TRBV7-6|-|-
CASSLAAGPSYEQYF
TGTGCCAGCAGCTTAGCCGCGGGACCCTCCTACGAGCAGTACTTC
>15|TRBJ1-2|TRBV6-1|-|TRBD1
CASKTYRDSNYGYTF
TGTGCCAGCAAGACCTACCGGGACAGCAACTATGGCTACACCTTC
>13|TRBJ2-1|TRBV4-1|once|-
CASSQVQSNEQFF
TGCGCCAGCAGCCAGGTACAGTCGAATGAGCAGTTCTTC
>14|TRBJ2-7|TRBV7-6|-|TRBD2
CASSPTSGIGEQYF
TGTGCCAGCAGCCCGACTAGCGGCATAGGCGAGCAGTACTTC
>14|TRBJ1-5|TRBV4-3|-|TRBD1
CASSGRQGGQPQHF
TGCGCCAGCAGCGGCCGACAGGGAGGTCAGCCCCAGCATTTT
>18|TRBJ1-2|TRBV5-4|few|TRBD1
CASSSQGQGVLRDYGYTF
TGTGCCAGCAGCTCCCAGGGACAGGGAGTTTTAAGGGACTATGGCTACACCTTC
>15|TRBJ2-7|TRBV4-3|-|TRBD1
CASSQAETGFYEQYF
TGCGCCAGCAGCCAAGCTGAGACAGGGTTCTACGAGCAGTACTTC
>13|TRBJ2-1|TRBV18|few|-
CASSPDIGAPPFF
TGTGCCAGCTCACCGGACATTGGGGCGCCCCCGTTCTTC
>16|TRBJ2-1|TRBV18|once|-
CASSPSRQTLRNEQFF
TGTGCCAGCTCACCTTCAAGGCAGACGCTGAGGAATGAGCAGTTCTTC
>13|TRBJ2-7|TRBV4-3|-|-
CASSQSGGYEQYF
TGCGCCAGCAGCCAAAGCGGAGGCTACGAGCAGTACTTC
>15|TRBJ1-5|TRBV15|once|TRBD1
CATSNNRGSNQPQHF
TGTGCCACCAGCAATAACAGGGGAAGCAATCAGCCCCAGCATTTT
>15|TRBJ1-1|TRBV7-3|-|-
CASSLGPYLNTEAFF
TGTGCCAGCAGCTTGGGCCCTTATTTGAACACTGAAGCTTTCTTT
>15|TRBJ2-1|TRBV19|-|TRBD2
CASSPPGLPYNEQFF
TGTGCCAGTAGTCCTCCGGGACTACCTTACAATGAGCAGTTCTTC
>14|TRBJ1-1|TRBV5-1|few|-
CASSLEGVNTEAFF
TGCGCCAGCAGCTTGGAAGGGGTTAACACTGAAGCTTTCTTT
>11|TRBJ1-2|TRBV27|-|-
CASGSDYGYTF
TGTGCCAGCGGCAGTGACTATGGCTACACCTTC
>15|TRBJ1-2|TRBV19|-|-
CASIERGNYREGYTF
TGTGCCAGTATCGAGAGGGGAAACTACAGGGAAGGCTACACCTTC
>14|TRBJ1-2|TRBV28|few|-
CASSPGGANYGYTF
TGTGCCAGCAGTCCGGGGGGGGCGAACTATGGCTACACCTTC
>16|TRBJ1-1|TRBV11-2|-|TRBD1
CASRAQGVARDTEAFF
TGTGCCAGCCGGGCCCAGGGGGTGGCGAGGGACACTGAAGCTTTCTTT
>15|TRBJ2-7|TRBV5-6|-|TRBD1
CASSLSGQEFYEQYF
TGTGCCAGCAGCTTGTCAGGACAGGAGTTCTACGAGCAGTACTTC
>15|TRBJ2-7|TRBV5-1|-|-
CASSSSPDSSYEQYF
TGCGCCAGCAGCTCTTCTCCGGACAGCTCCTACGAGCAGTACTTC
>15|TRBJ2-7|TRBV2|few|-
CASSEAHRVAKEQYF
TGTGCCAGCAGTGAAGCGCACAGGGTGGCTAAAGAGCAGTACTTC
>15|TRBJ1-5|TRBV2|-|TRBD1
CASSALGQGSQPQHF
TGTGCCAGCAGTGCCCTCGGACAGGGTAGCCAGCCCCAGCATTTT
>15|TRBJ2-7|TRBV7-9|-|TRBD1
CASSPRQGKRNEQYF
TGTGCCAGCAGCCCAAGACAGGGGAAGCGGAACGAGCAGTACTTC
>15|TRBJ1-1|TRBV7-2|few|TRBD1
CASSFRGQGDTEAFF
TGTGCCAGCAGCTTTAGAGGACAGGGGGACACTGAAGCTTTCTTT
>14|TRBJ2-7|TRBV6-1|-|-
CASIWGDGHYEQYF
TGTGCCAGCATTTGGGGGGACGGACACTACGAGCAGTACTTC
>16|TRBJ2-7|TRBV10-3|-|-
CAISESRSLAGYEQYF
TGTGCCATCAGTGAGTCCAGGTCCCTCGCAGGCTACGAGCAGTACTTC
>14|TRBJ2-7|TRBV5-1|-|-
CASSYSDSSYEQYF
TGCGCCAGCAGCTACAGTGATAGCTCCTACGAGCAGTACTTC
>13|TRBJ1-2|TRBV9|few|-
CASSPEGGYGYTF
TGTGCCAGCAGCCCGGAAGGGGGCTATGGCTACACCTTC
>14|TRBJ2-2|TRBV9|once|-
CASSVAVNTGELFF
TGTGCCAGCAGCGTGGCGGTAAACACCGGGGAGCTGTTTTTT
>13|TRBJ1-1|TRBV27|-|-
CASSVYSHTEAFF
TGTGCCAGCAGTGTGTACTCTCACACTGAAGCTTTCTTT